A single T cell receptor beta chain is shown here with its context. No antigen is known for it. Time point denoted: healthy volunteer bleed at 2 weeks. Extraction yielded total RNA from whole blood (unfractionated). These data originate in a study of human T cells and chemical hapten exposure. Findings and caveats of the study: Sensitizing with DPC caused no change in TCRs above 1 in 1000 frequency.

The CDR3 is 15 residues long. The V end was cut by 6 bases, the J end by 2 bases, with 15 bases between. In germline, CDR1 is SGHTA, CDR2 FQGNSA. As handled by the study authors: From approximately 20,000 to 700,000 TCRs were found per sample, with a median of roughly 89,000. TCRdb called the RACE reads again in MiXCR, with one record for every CDR3 protein. The V and J calls and clone size are TCRdb's, not the authors'. The repertoire holds 80,000 to 100,000 distinct CDR3 sequences, with about 8.7% as singletons. The sample consisted of whole blood. J is TRBJ2-3 and V is TRBV7-2; a weak D match, TRBD1 (5 bases). This TCR was sampled from a female donor in good health. Some clones in this sample may be carry-over from other donors' samples. The CDR3 nucleotides read TGTGCCAGCAGTCTAGGGGCTAGAATCACAGATACGCAGTATTTT. It translates to CASSLGARITDTQYF.